The clone carrying this T cell receptor (beta chain) showed up many times. Its antigen remains unknown. This specimen comes from a study of beta chain features in type 1 diabetes. Looking at the study overall: Age, gender and cell yields were similar between patients and healthy donors. The study's findings and limits: When VDJ junctions were examined, type 1 diabetes patients showed fewer insertions and more deletions.

Expressed TCRB transcripts were sequenced, since all the RNA that had been isolated was reverse transcribed. Profiled with immunoSEQ multiplex PCR; TCRdb holds only in-frame clones, not every one. The sample has hundreds of thousands of clones; around 10% are singletons. The CDR3 runs 11 residues. V dropped 8 bases and J dropped 0 bases, with 5 bases sitting between them. The germline V gene has CDR1 SQVTM and CDR2 ANQGSEA. The V and J genes are TRBV29-1 and TRBJ1-3; D gene uncertain. This receptor was taken from a woman under 30 in good health. The material sequenced was naive CD4+ T cells from blood. CDR3 protein: CSSYSGNTIYF. CDR3 DNA sequence: TGCAGCTCTTACTCTGGAAACACCATATATTTT.